The rows below give T cell receptor beta chains drawn from one sample of a study of cytomegalovirus exposure and HLA in healthy donors. TCRdb keeps only in-frame clones here, not all; method: immunoSEQ multiplex PCR. The sample records approximately 99,000 clones, approximately 73% being singletons. Sequencing was done on a sample of PBMCs. Every receptor here comes from a man aged 35-49 years in good health and CMV-seronegative. Each CDR3 is given with its conserved first and last residue. The D gene is left open where the match is weak. The size of a clone is reported for some rows only, either as once, few or many, or as a class for expanded clones.

TRBV10-1,NA,TRBJ2-4,NA,CASSDPLWGPKNIQYF,TGCGCCAGCAGTGACCCCCTTTGGGGGCCCAAAAACATTCAGTACTTC
TRBV6-1,TRBD1,TRBJ2-7,NA,CASSFSTGAAEQYF,TGTGCCAGCAGTTTTTCGACAGGGGCTGCGGAGCAGTACTTC
TRBV5-1,NA,TRBJ2-7,NA,CASSLNQGGLGEQYF,TGCGCCAGCAGCTTGAATCAGGGGGGCCTTGGCGAGCAGTACTTC
TRBV11-2,NA,TRBJ2-1,NA,CASSLLRPSSYNEQFF,TGTGCCAGCAGCTTATTGCGACCTAGTTCCTACAATGAGCAGTTCTTC
TRBV7-2,TRBD1,TRBJ2-7,NA,CASSLGLDRVEQYF,TGTGCCAGCAGCTTGGGACTGGACAGGGTAGAACAGTACTTC
TRBV7-9,TRBD1,TRBJ2-5,few,CSSSTDRVTQYF,TGTTCCAGCAGCACCGACAGGGTGACCCAGTACTTC
TRBV7-6,NA,TRBJ2-2,NA,CASSLSGELFF,TGTGCCAGCAGCTTATCTGGGGAGCTGTTTTTT
TRBV10-3,NA,TRBJ2-3,few,CAISEGLQPDTQYF,TGTGCCATCAGTGAAGGACTCCAACCAGATACGCAGTATTTT
TRBV5-1,NA,TRBJ2-5,NA,CASSPADNQETQYF,TGCGCCAGCAGCCCGGCGGACAACCAAGAGACCCAGTACTTC
TRBV19,NA,TRBJ2-3,NA,CASSPRVNTDTQYF,TGTGCCAGTAGTCCGAGGGTAAACACAGATACGCAGTATTTT